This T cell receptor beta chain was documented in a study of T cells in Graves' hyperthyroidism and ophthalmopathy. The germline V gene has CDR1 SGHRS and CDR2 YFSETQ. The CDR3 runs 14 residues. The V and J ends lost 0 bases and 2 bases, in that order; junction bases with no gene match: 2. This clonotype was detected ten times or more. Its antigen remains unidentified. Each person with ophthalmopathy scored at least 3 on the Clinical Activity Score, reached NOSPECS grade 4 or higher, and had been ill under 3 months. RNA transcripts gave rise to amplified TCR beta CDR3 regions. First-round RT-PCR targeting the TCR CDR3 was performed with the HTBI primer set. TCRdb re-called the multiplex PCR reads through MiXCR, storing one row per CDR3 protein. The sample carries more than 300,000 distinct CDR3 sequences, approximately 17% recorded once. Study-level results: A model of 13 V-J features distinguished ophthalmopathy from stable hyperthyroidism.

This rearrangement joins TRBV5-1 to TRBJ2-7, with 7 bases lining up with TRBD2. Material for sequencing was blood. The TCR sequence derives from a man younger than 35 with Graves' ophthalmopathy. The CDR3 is CASSLGLATYEQYF. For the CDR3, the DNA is TGCGCCAGCAGCTTGGGACTAGCAACCTACGAGCAGTACTTC.